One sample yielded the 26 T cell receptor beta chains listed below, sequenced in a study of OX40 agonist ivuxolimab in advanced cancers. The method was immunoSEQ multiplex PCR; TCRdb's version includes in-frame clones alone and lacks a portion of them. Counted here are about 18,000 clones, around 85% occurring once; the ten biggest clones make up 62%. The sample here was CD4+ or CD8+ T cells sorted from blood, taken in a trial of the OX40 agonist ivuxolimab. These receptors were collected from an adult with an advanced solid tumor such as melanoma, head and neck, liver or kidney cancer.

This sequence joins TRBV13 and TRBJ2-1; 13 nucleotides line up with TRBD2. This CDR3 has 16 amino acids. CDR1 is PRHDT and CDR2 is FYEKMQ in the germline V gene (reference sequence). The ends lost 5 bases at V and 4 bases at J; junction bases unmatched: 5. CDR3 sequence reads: CASSIGTSGAYNEQFF. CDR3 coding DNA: TGTGCCAGCAGCATTGGGACTAGCGGGGCTTACAATGAGCAGTTCTTC.

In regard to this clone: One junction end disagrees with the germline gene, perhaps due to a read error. The CDR3 reads CASSFLASGGQTLF. Written as DNA, the CDR3 is TGTGCCAGCAGCTTTCTCGCTAGCGGGGGCCAAACCCTTTTT. This sequence joins TRBV11-2 and TRBJ2-3, with TRBD2 matching over 10 bases. This CDR3 region has 14 residues. The germline V gene encodes CDR1 SGHAT and CDR2 FQNNGV.

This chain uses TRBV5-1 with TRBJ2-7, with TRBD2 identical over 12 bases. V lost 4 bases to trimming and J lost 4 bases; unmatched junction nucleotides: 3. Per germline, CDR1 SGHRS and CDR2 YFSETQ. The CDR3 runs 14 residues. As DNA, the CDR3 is TGCGCCAGCAGCCCTGGGACTAGCGGGTACGAGCAGTACTTC. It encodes CASSPGTSGYEQYF.

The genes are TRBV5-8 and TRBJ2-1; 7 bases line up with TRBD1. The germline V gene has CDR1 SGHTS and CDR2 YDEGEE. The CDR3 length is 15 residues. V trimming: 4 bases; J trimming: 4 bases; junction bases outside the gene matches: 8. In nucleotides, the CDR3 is TGTGCCAGCAGCGCACCGGGACAGAGATACAATGAGCAGTTCTTC. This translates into CASSAPGQRYNEQFF.

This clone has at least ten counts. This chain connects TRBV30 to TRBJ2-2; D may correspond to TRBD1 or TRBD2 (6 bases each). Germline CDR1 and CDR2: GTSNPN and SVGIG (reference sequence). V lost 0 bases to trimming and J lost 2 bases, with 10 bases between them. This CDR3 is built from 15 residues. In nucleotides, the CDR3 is TGTGCCTGGAGTGTAGGGGGGCCTAACACCGGGGAGCTGTTTTTT. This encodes CAWSVGGPNTGELFF.

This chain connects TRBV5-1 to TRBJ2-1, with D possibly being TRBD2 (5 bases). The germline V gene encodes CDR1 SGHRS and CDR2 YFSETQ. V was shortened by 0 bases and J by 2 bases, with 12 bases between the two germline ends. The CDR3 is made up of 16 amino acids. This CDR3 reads CASSLEEAAPYNEQFF. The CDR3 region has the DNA TGCGCCAGCAGCTTGGAGGAAGCGGCCCCCTACAATGAGCAGTTCTTC. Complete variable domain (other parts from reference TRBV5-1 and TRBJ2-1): KAGVTQTPRYLIKTRGQQVTLSCSPISGHRSVSWYQQTPGQGLQFLFEYFSETQRNKGNFPGRFSGRQFSNSRSEMNVSTLELGDSALYLCASSLEEAAPYNEQFFGPGTRLTVL.

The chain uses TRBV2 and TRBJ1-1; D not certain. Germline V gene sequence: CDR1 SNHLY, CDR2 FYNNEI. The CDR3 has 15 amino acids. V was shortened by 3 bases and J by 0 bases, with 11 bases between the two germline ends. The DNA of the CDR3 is TGTGCCAGCAGTGATTCTATAGGCATGAACACTGAAGCTTTCTTT. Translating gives CASSDSIGMNTEAFF.

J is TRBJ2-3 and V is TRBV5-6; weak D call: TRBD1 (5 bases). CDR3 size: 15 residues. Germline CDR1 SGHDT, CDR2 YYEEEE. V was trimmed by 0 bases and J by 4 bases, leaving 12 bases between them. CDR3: CASSLEGASADTQYF. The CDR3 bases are TGTGCCAGCAGCTTGGAAGGGGCCTCGGCAGATACGCAGTATTTT. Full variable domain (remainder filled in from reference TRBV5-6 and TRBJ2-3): DAGVTQSPTHLIKTRGQQVTLRCSPKSGHDTVSWYQQALGQGPQFIFQYYEEEERQRGNFPDRFSGHQFPNYSSELNVNALLLGDSALYLCASSLEGASADTQYFGPGTRLTVL.

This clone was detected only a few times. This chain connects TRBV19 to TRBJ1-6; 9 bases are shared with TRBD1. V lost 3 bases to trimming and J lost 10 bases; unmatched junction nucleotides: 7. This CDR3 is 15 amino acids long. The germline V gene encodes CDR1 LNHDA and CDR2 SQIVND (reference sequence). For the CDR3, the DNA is TGTGCCAGTAGTATCGGACAGGGGTATAGGTCACCCCTCCACTTT. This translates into CASSIGQGYRSPLHF. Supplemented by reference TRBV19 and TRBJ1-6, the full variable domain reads DGGITQSPKYLFRKEGQNVTLSCEQNLNHDAMYWYRQDPGQGLRLIYYSQIVNDFQKGDIAEGYSVSREKKESFPLTVTSAQKNPTAFYLCASSIGQGYRSPLHFGNGTRLTVT.

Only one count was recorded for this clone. The CDR3 spells CASSRTETVNTEAFF. CDR3 in DNA: TGTGCCAGCAGCCGGACAGAGACCGTGAACACTGAAGCTTTCTTT. The chain combines TRBV9 with TRBJ1-1; D may be TRBD1 (6 bases). Looked up from germline, CDR1 is SGDLS and CDR2 is YYNGEE. The length of the CDR3 is 15 residues. The germline V and J ends were trimmed by 4 bases and 0 bases, with 13 bases remaining between them.

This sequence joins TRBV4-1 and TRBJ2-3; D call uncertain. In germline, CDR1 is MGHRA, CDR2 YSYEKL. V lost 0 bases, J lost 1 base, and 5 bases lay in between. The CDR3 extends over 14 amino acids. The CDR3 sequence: CASSQDPGTDTQYF. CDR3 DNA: TGCGCCAGCAGCCAAGATCCGGGCACAGATACGCAGTATTTT.

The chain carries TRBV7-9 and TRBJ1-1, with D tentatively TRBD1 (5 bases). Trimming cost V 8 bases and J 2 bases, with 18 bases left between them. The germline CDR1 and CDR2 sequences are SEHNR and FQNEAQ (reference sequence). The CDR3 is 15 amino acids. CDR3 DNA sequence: TGTGCCAGCCGCCGCGGGGGGTTTGGTAACACTGAAGCTTTCTTT. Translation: CASRRGGFGNTEAFF.

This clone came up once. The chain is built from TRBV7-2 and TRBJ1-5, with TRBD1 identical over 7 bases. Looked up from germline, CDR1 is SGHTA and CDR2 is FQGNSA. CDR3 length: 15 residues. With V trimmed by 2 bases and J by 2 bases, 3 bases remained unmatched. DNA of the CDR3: TGTGCCAGCAGCTTACAGGGGGGCGGCAATCAGCCCCAGCATTTT. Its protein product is CASSLQGGGNQPQHF.

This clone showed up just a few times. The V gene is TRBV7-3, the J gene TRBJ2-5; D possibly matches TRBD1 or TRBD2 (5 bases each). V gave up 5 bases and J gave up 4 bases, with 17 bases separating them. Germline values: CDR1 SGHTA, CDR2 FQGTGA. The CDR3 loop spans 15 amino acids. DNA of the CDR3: TGTGCCAGCAGCCCCTCGGGGACGTGGGGAGAGACCCAGTACTTC. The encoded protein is CASSPSGTWGETQYF.

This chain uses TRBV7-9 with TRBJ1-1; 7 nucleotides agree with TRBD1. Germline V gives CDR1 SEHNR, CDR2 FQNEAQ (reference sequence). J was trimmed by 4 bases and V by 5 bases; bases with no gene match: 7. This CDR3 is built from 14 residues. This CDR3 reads CASSPGGDGTEAFF. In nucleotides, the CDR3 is TGTGCCAGCAGCCCAGGGGGGGACGGCACTGAAGCTTTCTTT.

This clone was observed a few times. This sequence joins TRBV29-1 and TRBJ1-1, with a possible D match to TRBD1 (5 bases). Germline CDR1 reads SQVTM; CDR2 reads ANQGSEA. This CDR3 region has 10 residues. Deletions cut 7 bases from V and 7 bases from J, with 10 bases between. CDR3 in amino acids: CSGRDGEAFF. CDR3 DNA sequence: TGCAGCGGTCGGGACGGTGAAGCTTTCTTT.

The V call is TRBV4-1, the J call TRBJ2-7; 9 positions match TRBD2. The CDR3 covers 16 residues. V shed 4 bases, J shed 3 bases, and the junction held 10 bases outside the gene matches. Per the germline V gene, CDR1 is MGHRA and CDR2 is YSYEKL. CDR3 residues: CASSLGTSLPDYEQYF. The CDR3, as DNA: TGCGCCAGCAGCCTAGGGACTAGCCTACCTGACTACGAGCAGTACTTC.

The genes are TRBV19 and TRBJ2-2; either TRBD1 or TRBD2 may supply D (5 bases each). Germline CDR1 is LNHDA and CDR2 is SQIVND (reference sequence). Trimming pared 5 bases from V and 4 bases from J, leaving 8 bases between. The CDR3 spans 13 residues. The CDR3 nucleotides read TGTGCCAGTAGTGGGGGAGCCACCGGGGAGCTGTTTTTT. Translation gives CASSGGATGELFF. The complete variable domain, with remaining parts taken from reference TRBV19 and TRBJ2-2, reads DGGITQSPKYLFRKEGQNVTLSCEQNLNHDAMYWYRQDPGQGLRLIYYSQIVNDFQKGDIAEGYSVSREKKESFPLTVTSAQKNPTAFYLCASSGGATGELFFGEGSRLTVL.

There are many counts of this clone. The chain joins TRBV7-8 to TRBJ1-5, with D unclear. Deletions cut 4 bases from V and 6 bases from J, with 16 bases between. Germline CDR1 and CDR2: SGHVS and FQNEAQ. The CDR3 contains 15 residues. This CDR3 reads CASSSDPRGGQPQHF. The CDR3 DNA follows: TGTGCCAGCAGCTCTGACCCTCGGGGAGGTCAGCCCCAGCATTTT.

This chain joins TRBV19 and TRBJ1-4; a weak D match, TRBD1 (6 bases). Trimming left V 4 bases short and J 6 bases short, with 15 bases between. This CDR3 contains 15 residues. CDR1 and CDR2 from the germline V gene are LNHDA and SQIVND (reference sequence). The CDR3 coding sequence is TGTGCCAGTAGTACCTGGACAGCTGCTGATGAAAAACTGTTTTTT. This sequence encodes CASSTWTAADEKLFF.

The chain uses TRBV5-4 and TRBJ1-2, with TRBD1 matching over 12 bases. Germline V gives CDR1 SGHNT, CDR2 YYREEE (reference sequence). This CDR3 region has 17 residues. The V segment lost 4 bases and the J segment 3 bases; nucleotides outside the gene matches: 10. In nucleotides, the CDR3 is TGTGCCAGCAGCGCCGGGACAGGGGGCGCTTTCGACTATGGCTACACCTTC. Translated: CASSAGTGGAFDYGYTF.

CDR3 DNA sequence: TGTGCCAGCAGTTATAACGGCAACTCCTACGAGCAGTACTTC. It yields the protein CASSYNGNSYEQYF. The V and J genes are TRBV6-5 and TRBJ2-7; D gene ambiguous. The CDR3 extends over 14 amino acids. Germline CDR1 reads MNHEY; CDR2 reads SVGAGI. Trimming left V 3 bases short and J 0 bases short, with 9 bases between.

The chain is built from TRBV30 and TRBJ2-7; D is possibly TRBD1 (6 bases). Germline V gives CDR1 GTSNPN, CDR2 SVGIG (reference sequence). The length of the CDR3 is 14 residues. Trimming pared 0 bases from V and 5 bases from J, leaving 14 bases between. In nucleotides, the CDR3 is TGTGCCTGGAGTGTAAATTTGGCAGGGGACGAGCAGTACTTC. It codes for CAWSVNLAGDEQYF.

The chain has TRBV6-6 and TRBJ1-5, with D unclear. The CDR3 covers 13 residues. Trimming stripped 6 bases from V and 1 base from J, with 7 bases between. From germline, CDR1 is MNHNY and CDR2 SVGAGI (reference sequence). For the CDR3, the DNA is TGTGCCAGCAGGTACGTCAGCAATCAGCCCCAGCATTTT. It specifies CASRYVSNQPQHF.

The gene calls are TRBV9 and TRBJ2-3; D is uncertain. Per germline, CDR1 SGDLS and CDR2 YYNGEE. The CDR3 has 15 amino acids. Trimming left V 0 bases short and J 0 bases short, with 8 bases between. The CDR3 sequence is CASSVAGISTDTQYF. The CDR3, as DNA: TGTGCCAGCAGCGTAGCCGGTATCAGCACAGATACGCAGTATTTT. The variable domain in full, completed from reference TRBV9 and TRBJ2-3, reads DSGVTQTPKHLITATGQRVTLRCSPRSGDLSVYWYQQSLDQGLQFLIQYYNGEERAKGNILERFSAQQFPDLHSELNLSSLELGDSALYFCASSVAGISTDTQYFGPGTRLTVL.

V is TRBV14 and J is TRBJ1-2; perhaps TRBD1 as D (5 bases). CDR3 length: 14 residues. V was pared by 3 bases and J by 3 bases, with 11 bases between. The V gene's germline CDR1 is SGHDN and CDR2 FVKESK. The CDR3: CASSHLGTDYGYTF. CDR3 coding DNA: TGTGCCAGCAGCCATCTGGGGACCGACTATGGCTACACCTTC.